Each of the 19 T cell receptor beta chains below was sequenced from the same sample in a study of graft-versus-host responses after intestinal transplantation. Sequencing used immunoSEQ multiplex PCR; TCRdb keeps in-frame clones, though not all of them. The data show about 19,000 clones, about four fifths seen once. The sample here was PBMCs, taken 14 days after transplant. The receptors were gathered from a human patient who received an intestinal transplant, so some T cells may come from the graft donor.

V gene TRBV5-1 combines with J gene TRBJ2-1, with TRBD2 matching 12 bases. The CDR3 consists of 18 residues. The V gene's germline CDR1 is SGHRS and CDR2 YFSETQ. With 4 bases clipped from V and 4 bases from J, the junction kept 12 bases outside the gene matches. DNA of the CDR3: TGCGCCAGCAGCCCTGGGCTAGCGGGAGGGAGGCGGTACAATGAGCAGTTCTTC. Its translation is CASSPGLAGGRRYNEQFF.

CDR3 region: CASSLDSSQGPYEQYF. The CDR3 bases are TGTGCCAGCAGCTTGGATTCGAGTCAGGGCCCCTACGAGCAGTACTTC. The V gene is TRBV5-4, the J gene TRBJ2-7, with D possibly being TRBD1 (5 bases). The CDR3 has 16 amino acids. Trimming pared 0 bases from V and 2 bases from J, leaving 15 bases between. Germline CDR1 and CDR2: SGHNT and YYREEE (reference sequence).

This clone was seen once. The rearrangement links TRBV5-6 to TRBJ1-2; no definite D call. V was cut by 2 bases and J by 4 bases, with 9 bases left in between. Germline CDR1 is SGHDT and CDR2 is YYEEEE. CDR3 length: 13 amino acids. The CDR3 here is CASSLEGGYGYTF. The DNA of the CDR3 is TGTGCCAGCAGCTTAGAGGGAGGCTATGGCTACACCTTC.

The chain joins TRBV6-6 to TRBJ1-1; D not certain. Trimming shortened V by 6 bases and J by 1 base, and 9 bases separated the two germline ends. Germline CDR1 and CDR2: MNHNY and SVGAGI (reference sequence). The CDR3 sequence is 13 residues long. The DNA of the CDR3 is TGTGCCAGCAGATGGCAGAAGAACACTGAAGCTTTCTTT. Its translation is CASRWQKNTEAFF.

The chain couples TRBV7-3 to TRBJ2-2; D unresolved. Germline lookup yields CDR1 SGHTA and CDR2 FQGTGA. Trimming shortened V by 2 bases and J by 5 bases, and 9 bases separated the two germline ends. CDR3 size: 14 residues. As DNA, the CDR3 is TGTGCCAGCAGCTTAGCAGGCCCTACCGGGGAGCTGTTTTTT. It yields the protein CASSLAGPTGELFF.

The V call is TRBV7-9, the J call TRBJ1-4; D unresolved. The CDR3 length is 14 residues. V was trimmed by 6 bases and J by 4 bases, leaving 12 bases between them. Germline V CDR1 and CDR2: SEHNR, FQNEAQ (reference sequence). The CDR3 nucleotides are TGTGCCAGCAGGGCGACGGGGAGTAATGAAAAACTGTTTTTT. This translates into CASRATGSNEKLFF.

The V and J genes are TRBV2 and TRBJ2-3, with D perhaps TRBD1 (5 bases). Germline V gene data show CDR1 as SNHLY and CDR2 as FYNNEI. This CDR3 region has 14 residues. V was clipped by 6 bases and J by 2 bases, with 12 bases between them. CDR3 DNA: TGTGCCAGCAGGTTACAGGAATTCACAGATACGCAGTATTTT. This codes for CASRLQEFTDTQYF.

V gene TRBV30 combines with J gene TRBJ1-3, with D hard to call. The germline CDR1 and CDR2 sequences are GTSNPN and SVGIG (reference sequence). V lost 1 base to trimming and J lost 2 bases, with 12 bases between them. CDR3 length: 15 amino acids. CDR3 residues: CAWSGGTSPGNTIYF. The CDR3 region has the DNA TGTGCCTGGAGTGGGGGTACCTCACCTGGAAACACCATATATTTT.

CDR3 bases: TGTGCCACCAGCAGAGATAAGGGGGCCCGCCACCCTTCATCAGCCCGTGGGCCCCAGCATTTT. It codes for CATSRDKGARHPSSARGPQHF. The rearrangement joins TRBV15 to TRBJ1-5; 7 nucleotides agree with TRBD1. The length of the CDR3 is 21 residues. Germline CDR1 is LNHNV and CDR2 is YYDKDF (reference sequence). Trimming at V came to 0 bases and at J to 9 bases, leaving 26 bases not matched to a gene.

V is TRBV15 and J is TRBJ1-5; 9 nucleotides align to TRBD1. The germline gives CDR1 LNHNV, CDR2 YYDKDF (reference sequence). The CDR3 has 14 residues. J gave up 4 bases and V 5 bases, and 3 bases lay outside the gene matches. CDR3 DNA sequence: TGTGCCACCAGCCCCGGGACAGGGAATCAGCCCCAGCATTTT. Its translation: CATSPGTGNQPQHF. Full variable domain (rest looked up from reference TRBV15 and TRBJ1-5): DAMVIQNPRYQVTQFGKPVTLSCSQTLNHNVMYWYQQKSSQAPKLLFHYYDKDFNNEADTPDNFQSRRPNTSFCFLDIRSPGLGDTAMYLCATSPGTGNQPQHFGDGTRLSIL.

The V call is TRBV7-8, the J call TRBJ1-3, with D maybe TRBD1 (6 bases). This CDR3 has 18 amino acids. Germline V gives CDR1 SGHVS, CDR2 FQNEAQ. V was cut by 1 base and J by 1 base, with 17 bases left in between. The CDR3 here is CASSLVRIGGFSGNTIYF. In DNA, the CDR3 is TGTGCCAGCAGCTTAGTTAGAATAGGGGGTTTTTCTGGAAACACCATATATTTT. The entire variable domain, with the rest obtained from reference TRBV7-8 and TRBJ1-3, is as follows: GAGVSQSPRYKVAKRGQDVALRCDPISGHVSLFWYQQALGQGPEFLTYFQNEAQLDKSGLPSDRFFAERPEGSVSTLKIQRTQQEDSAVYLCASSLVRIGGFSGNTIYFGEGSWLTVV.

The rearrangement links TRBV9 to TRBJ2-7; D gene uncertain. Trimming shortened V by 0 bases and J by 5 bases, and 9 bases separated the two germline ends. The germline gives CDR1 SGDLS, CDR2 YYNGEE. The CDR3 length is 13 residues. The CDR3 reads CASSVAGLDEQYF. The CDR3 coding sequence is TGTGCCAGCAGCGTAGCCGGGTTGGACGAGCAGTACTTC. Together with reference TRBV9 and TRBJ2-7, the CDR3 gives the full variable domain: DSGVTQTPKHLITATGQRVTLRCSPRSGDLSVYWYQQSLDQGLQFLIQYYNGEERAKGNILERFSAQQFPDLHSELNLSSLELGDSALYFCASSVAGLDEQYFGPGTRLTVT.

The CDR3 coding sequence is TGTGCCAGCAGCGAGACAGGCACAAGCCCCCGGGAGACCCAGTACTTC. Encoded protein: CASSETGTSPRETQYF. The V gene is TRBV2, the J gene TRBJ2-5; the D gene is possibly TRBD1 (6 bases). V lost 6 bases and J lost 5, with 22 bases in between. The CDR3 covers 16 residues. From germline, CDR1 is SNHLY and CDR2 FYNNEI.

This clone was picked up one time. The chain is built from TRBV5-1 and TRBJ2-7; no definite D call. The V end lost 0 bases, the J end lost 0 bases, and 7 bases lay between the germline ends. Germline CDR1 and CDR2: SGHRS and YFSETQ. The CDR3 loop spans 14 amino acids. The CDR3 DNA follows: TGCGCCAGCAGCTTGGGAGGTACCTCCTACGAGCAGTACTTC. It specifies CASSLGGTSYEQYF.

V usage is TRBV2 and J usage is TRBJ2-7, with 8 bases aligning to TRBD2. With 8 bases clipped from V and 6 bases from J, the junction kept 9 bases outside the gene matches. CDR3 length: 13 residues. The germline V gene encodes CDR1 SNHLY and CDR2 FYNNEI. CDR3 loop: CASGLRLAFEQYF. CDR3 bases: TGTGCCAGCGGTCTCAGACTAGCGTTCGAGCAGTACTTC.

This clone came up a few times. The genes are TRBV5-1 and TRBJ2-5, with D possibly being TRBD2 (6 bases). V dropped 10 bases and J dropped 5 bases, with 27 bases sitting between them. CDR3 length: 16 amino acids. The germline V gene encodes CDR1 SGHRS and CDR2 YFSETQ. The CDR3 DNA reads as TGCGCCGCCCGGCCCTGGCCTAGTCTGGGGAGGGAGACCCAGTACTTC. Translating gives CAARPWPSLGRETQYF.

The chain joins TRBV10-1 to TRBJ2-7, with D maybe TRBD2 (5 bases). The CDR3 runs to 13 residues. The V end lost 5 bases, the J end lost 0 bases, and 8 bases lay between the germline ends. Germline V CDR1 and CDR2: WNHNN, SYGVQD (reference sequence). CDR3 region: CASSSGSSYEQYF. The CDR3 DNA is TGCGCCAGCAGTTCGGGGTCCTCCTACGAGCAGTACTTC.

The J gene is TRBJ2-5, the V gene TRBV11-1; 9 bases agree with TRBD1. Germline V gives CDR1 SGHAT, CDR2 FQDESV (reference sequence). The CDR3 contains 14 residues. J lost 2 bases, V lost 5 bases, and 3 bases had no gene match. The CDR3 sequence is CASSPQGAQETQYF. In nucleotides, the CDR3 is TGTGCCAGCAGCCCACAGGGGGCTCAAGAGACCCAGTACTTC.

The rearrangement uses TRBV2 and TRBJ1-3; D not certain. With 9 bases removed from V and 0 bases from J, the gap between germline ends came to 12 bases. In germline, CDR1 is SNHLY, CDR2 FYNNEI. The CDR3 sequence is 14 residues long. The CDR3 protein is CARTQIPSGNTIYF. The CDR3 region has the DNA TGTGCCAGGACACAAATCCCCTCTGGAAACACCATATATTTT.